This entry lists 11 T cell receptor beta chains sequenced from one sample in a study of a mutant IDH1 vaccine in newly diagnosed glioma. No antigens are known for them. Time point meaning: week 11, during vaccination. In every dose of vaccine, 300 ug of mutant IDH1 20-mer peptide was given alongside topical imiquimod. Generated by immunoSEQ multiplex PCR, the TCRdb table keeps only in-frame clones and is missing some. The data hold 25,000 to 35,000 clones, with 90% observed a single time. This specimen consisted of PBMCs, obtained from a glioma patient whose treatment included an IDH1 peptide vaccine. The receptor set was obtained from a man younger than 35 with glioma.

The chain uses TRBV4-1 and TRBJ2-7; no reliable D call. Trimming cost V 0 bases and J 6 bases, with 12 bases left between them. From germline, CDR1 is MGHRA and CDR2 YSYEKL. This CDR3 is built from 14 residues. In nucleotides, the CDR3 is TGCGCCAGCAGCCAAGATCCACCGGGTACCGAGCAGTACTTC. Translated: CASSQDPPGTEQYF.

CDR3 in amino acids: CAWSPKNEQFF. CDR3 nucleotide sequence: TGTGCCTGGAGTCCAAAAAATGAGCAGTTCTTC. The chain recombines TRBV30 with TRBJ2-1; no clear D gene. The CDR3 totals 11 residues. The V end was cut by 2 bases, the J end by 7 bases, with 6 bases between. Per the germline V gene, CDR1 is GTSNPN and CDR2 is SVGIG (reference sequence).

The chain recombines TRBV7-2 with TRBJ1-1; TRBD1 aligns across 8 bases. The CDR3 totals 15 residues. The germline V gene encodes CDR1 SGHTA and CDR2 FQGNSA. After removal of 1 base from V and 4 bases from J, the junction contained 5 bases not matched to a gene. CDR3 nucleotide sequence: TGTGCCAGCAGCTTAGTGGCAGGGGGCGGCACTGAAGCTTTCTTT. Its translation: CASSLVAGGGTEAFF.

The chain recombines TRBV28 with TRBJ1-3; the match to TRBD1 covers 9 bases. CDR1 is MDHEN and CDR2 is SYDVKM in the germline V gene. V lost 2 bases, J lost 6 bases, and 5 bases stayed unmatched. The CDR3 has 15 amino acids. CDR3 residues: CASSLIGTGLNTIYF. CDR3 bases: TGTGCCAGCAGTTTAATCGGGACAGGGCTAAACACCATATATTTT. Complete variable domain (other parts from reference TRBV28 and TRBJ1-3): DVKVTQSSRYLVKRTGEKVFLECVQDMDHENMFWYRQDPGLGLRLIYFSYDVKMKEKGDIPEGYSVSREKKERFSLILESASTNQTSMYLCASSLIGTGLNTIYFGEGSWLTVV.

The J gene is TRBJ1-3, the V gene TRBV5-4; a weak D match, TRBD1 (5 bases). The CDR3 is 14 amino acids. V lost 1 base and J 4 bases, leaving 9 bases between the germline ends. Per germline, CDR1 SGHNT and CDR2 YYREEE (reference sequence). CDR3 DNA: TGTGCCAGCAGCTTGAGAGGGGACGGAAACACCATATATTTT. Translating gives CASSLRGDGNTIYF.

The rearrangement uses TRBV4-2 and TRBJ1-2; D unresolved. CDR3 length: 13 amino acids. V was shortened by 1 base and J by 5 bases, with 8 bases between the two germline ends. From germline, CDR1 is LGHNA and CDR2 YNFKEQ. CDR3 amino acids: CASSQALGYGYTF. In DNA, the CDR3 is TGTGCCAGCAGCCAAGCTCTGGGGTATGGCTACACCTTC.

V usage is TRBV6-5 and J usage is TRBJ2-5; TRBD1 agrees at 8 bases. Germline V gives CDR1 MNHEY, CDR2 SVGAGI. V was pared by 5 bases and J by 7 bases, with 6 bases of the junction left unmatched. The CDR3 totals 13 residues. The CDR3 loop reads CASSPGQGGTQYF. The CDR3 DNA follows: TGTGCCAGCAGTCCAGGACAGGGCGGGACCCAGTACTTC.

The rearrangement links TRBV5-1 to TRBJ2-7; D unresolved. V lost 0 bases to trimming and J lost 1 base, with 11 bases between them. Germline-derived CDR1 and CDR2 are SGHRS and YFSETQ. The CDR3 sequence is 15 residues long. The CDR3 nucleotides read TGCGCCAGCAGCTTGGGTGGAGTTTCTTCCTACGAGCAGTACTTC. It codes for CASSLGGVSSYEQYF.

This chain uses TRBV5-1 with TRBJ2-5; 7 bases map to TRBD2. The V gene's germline CDR1 is SGHRS and CDR2 YFSETQ. The CDR3 covers 15 residues. V gave up 2 bases and J gave up 4 bases; unmatched junction bases: 8. CDR3 in amino acids: CASSFSWSSGETQYF. The CDR3 DNA reads as TGCGCCAGCAGCTTCAGTTGGTCTAGCGGAGAGACCCAGTACTTC.

The chain is built from TRBV6-1 and TRBJ1-1; D gene uncertain. Per germline, CDR1 MNHNS and CDR2 SASEGT. Trimming removed 11 bases from V and 2 bases from J, with 21 bases in between. The length of the CDR3 is 15 residues. CDR3 DNA: TGTGCCGCCACCTCTGCAGTAGGAGTCAACACTGAAGCTTTCTTT. This codes for CAATSAVGVNTEAFF.

The chain combines TRBV5-1 with TRBJ1-1; D may be TRBD1 (5 bases). Trimming removed 3 bases from V and 1 base from J, with 16 bases in between. CDR1 and CDR2 from the germline V gene are SGHRS and YFSETQ. The CDR3 sequence is 16 residues long. In DNA, the CDR3 is TGCGCCAGCAGCTCCTCAGGGACGCGGGGGAACACTGAAGCTTTCTTT. Translated, it gives CASSSSGTRGNTEAFF.